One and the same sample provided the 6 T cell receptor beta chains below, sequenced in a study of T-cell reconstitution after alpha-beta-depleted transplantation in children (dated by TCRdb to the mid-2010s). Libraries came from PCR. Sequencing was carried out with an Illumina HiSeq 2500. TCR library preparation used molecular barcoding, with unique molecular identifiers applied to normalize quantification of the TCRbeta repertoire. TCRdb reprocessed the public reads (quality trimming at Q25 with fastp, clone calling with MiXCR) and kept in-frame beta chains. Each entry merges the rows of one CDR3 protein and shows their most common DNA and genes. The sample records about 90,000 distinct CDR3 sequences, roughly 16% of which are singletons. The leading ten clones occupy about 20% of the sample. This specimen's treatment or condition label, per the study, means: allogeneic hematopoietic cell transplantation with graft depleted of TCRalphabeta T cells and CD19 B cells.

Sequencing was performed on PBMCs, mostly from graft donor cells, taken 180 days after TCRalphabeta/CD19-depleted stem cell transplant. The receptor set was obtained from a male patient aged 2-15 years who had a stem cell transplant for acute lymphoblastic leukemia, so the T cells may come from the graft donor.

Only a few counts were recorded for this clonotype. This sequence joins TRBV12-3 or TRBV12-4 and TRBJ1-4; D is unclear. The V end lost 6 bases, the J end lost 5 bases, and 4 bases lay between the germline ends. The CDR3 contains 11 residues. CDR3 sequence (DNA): TGTGCCAGCAGGGGGAATGAAAAACTGTTTTTT. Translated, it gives CASRGNEKLFF.

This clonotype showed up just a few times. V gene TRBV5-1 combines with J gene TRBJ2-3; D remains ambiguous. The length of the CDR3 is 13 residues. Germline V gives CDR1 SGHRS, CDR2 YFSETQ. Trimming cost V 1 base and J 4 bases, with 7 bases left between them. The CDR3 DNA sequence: TGCGCCAGCAGCTTGCGGTTCGCAGATACGCAGTATTTT. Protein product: CASSLRFADTQYF. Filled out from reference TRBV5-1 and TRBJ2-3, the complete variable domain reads KAGVTQTPRYLIKTRGQQVTLSCSPISGHRSVSWYQQTPGQGLQFLFEYFSETQRNKGNFPGRFSGRQFSNSRSEMNVSTLELGDSALYLCASSLRFADTQYFGPGTRLTVL.

The CDR3: CASRPPGQGGNTEAFF. The DNA for the CDR3 is TGTGCCAGCAGACCCCCGGGACAGGGCGGAAACACTGAAGCTTTCTTT. This chain links TRBV12-3 or TRBV12-4 with TRBJ1-1, with TRBD1 matching 9 bases. The CDR3 has 16 amino acids. The trim removed 6 bases at V and 2 bases at J, leaving 10 bases unmatched.

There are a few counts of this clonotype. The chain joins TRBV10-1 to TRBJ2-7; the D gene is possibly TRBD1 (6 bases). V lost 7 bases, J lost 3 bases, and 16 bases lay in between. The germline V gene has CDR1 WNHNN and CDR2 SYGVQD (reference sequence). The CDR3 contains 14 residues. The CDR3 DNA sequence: TGCGCCAGCATTCCACAGGGAATAGGCTACGAGCAGTACTTC. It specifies CASIPQGIGYEQYF.

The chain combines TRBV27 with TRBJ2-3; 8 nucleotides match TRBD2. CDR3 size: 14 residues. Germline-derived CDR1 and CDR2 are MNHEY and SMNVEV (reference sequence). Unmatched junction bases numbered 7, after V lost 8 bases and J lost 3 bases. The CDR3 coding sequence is TGTGCCAGCCGAGTCTTAGCGGGGACAGATACGCAGTATTTT. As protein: CASRVLAGTDTQYF.

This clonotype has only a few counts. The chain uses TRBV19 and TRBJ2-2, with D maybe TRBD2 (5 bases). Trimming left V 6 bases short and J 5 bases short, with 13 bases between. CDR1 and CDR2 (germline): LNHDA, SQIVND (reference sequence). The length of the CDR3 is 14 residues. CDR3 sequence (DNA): TGTGCCAGTAGGTTGACCCGGGGTACCGGGGAGCTGTTTTTT. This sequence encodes CASRLTRGTGELFF.